Reported below is one T cell receptor beta chain. What antigen it recognizes has not been identified. Base quality data are lacking; no much larger clone is found one base away. This specimen belongs to a study of CD8 T cells in Susac syndrome (dated by TCRdb to between 2017 and 2020). Turning to the overall study: Whether CD8+ T cell activation and differentiation in Susac syndrome was antigen driven was tested using repertoire sequencing.

Peripheral blood CD8+ and CD4+ T cells from healthy donors, Susac syndrome patients and multiple sclerosis patients were profiled by high-throughput TCR beta sequencing. Multiple sclerosis controls were treatment-naive patients with stable or active relapsing-remitting disease fulfilling revised McDonald criteria. Bulk CD8+ and CD4+ T cells were purified magnetically by negative isolation, whereas CD8+ TEMRA cells were enriched by FACS. Blood was collected in EDTA tubes and processed within 24 hours, with PBMCs isolated through density gradient centrifugation. PBMCs intended for TCR sequencing were cryopreserved in liquid nitrogen and were subsequently thawed in a 37 degrees C water bath. A purity of at least 90% was achieved for sorted or isolated CD4+, CD8+ and CD8+ TEMRA cells. Here is what the overall study found, with its caveats: The study acknowledged that relatively few individuals were included in the TCR sequencing and HLA analysis.

RNA was extracted with the RNeasy kit and roughly 0.45 to 1 ug was reverse transcribed using random hexamers. The immunoSEQ multiplex PCR assay, covering 54 Vbeta and 13 Jbeta segments, was used to amplify TCR beta CDR3 regions. PCR amplification bias was corrected using a synthetic template baseline for primer optimization and computational correction. Per the source publication's procedure: Reads were annotated to V, D and J genes per IMGT and analyzed with immunoSEQ Analyzer, keeping only productive sequences. Clonality was calculated as one minus the Shannon entropy normalized by log2 of the number of productive unique sequences. For each patient and control, public and private clones were evaluated within the 100 most prevalent clones. Clones were defined as Susac-specific if absent from the healthy and MS cohorts, from roughly 1,100 published viral clones and from other ImmuneACCESS disease sequences. TCRdb cleaned the public reads at Q25 with fastp, built clones with MiXCR and kept in-frame beta chains. A single entry per CDR3 protein holds the most common genes and DNA from its merged rows. The authors' filters were not applied to this entry. The sample records 300,000 or so distinct CDR3 sequences, 90% to 95% of which are singletons. Around 0.07% of the sample is in the top ten clones.

This TCR was sampled from a human donor with multiple sclerosis. Sequenced sample: CD4+ T cells from PBMCs.

The DNA sequence reads TGTGCCAGCAGCGTAGCTCCAGGGAGGGTCACTGAAGCTTTCTTT. Its translation reads: CASSVAPGRVTEAFF. The chain is made from TRBV9 and TRBJ1-1; TRBD1 is perhaps the D gene, given 5 matching bases. The CDR3 covers 15 residues, taking in both the cysteine and the phenylalanine. The entry retains the CDR3 DNA only, 45 bases that are in frame from base 1. V gives up 0 bases and J gives up 4 bases, and the segment between their germline ends measures 13 bases. The germline V gene yields SGDLS for CDR1 and YYNGEE for CDR2.